This is a list of T cell receptor beta chains from one sample in a study of T cells in Graves' hyperthyroidism and ophthalmopathy. Each CDR3 protein gets one entry after TCRdb re-called the multiplex PCR reads with MiXCR. The sample has over 300,000 distinct CDR3 sequences, approximately 15% seen once. Sequenced: blood. These receptors were obtained from a woman between 55 and 75 years old with Graves' hyperthyroidism. The CDR3 runs from the conserved cysteine through the conserved F or W. The D gene is left open where the match is weak. Where a row states a size, it is once, few, many or the class of an expanded clone; other rows omit it.

TRBD2 | many | TRBJ2-7 | TRBV20-1 | TGCAGTGCTCGATCGCGGGAGGACTACGAGCAGTACTTC | CSARSREDYEQYF
. | many | TRBJ1-1 | TRBV27 | TGTGCCAGCAGCCCCCTGCGGAACACTGAAGCTTTCTTT | CASSPLRNTEAFF
. | many | TRBJ1-5 | TRBV2 | TGTGCCAGCAGTATGAGCTATAGCAATCAGCCCCAGCATTTT | CASSMSYSNQPQHF
TRBD2 | many | TRBJ2-2 | TRBV7-8 | TGTGCCAGCAGCAGACTAGCGCATAACACCGGGGAGCTGTTTTTT | CASSRLAHNTGELFF
TRBD1 | once | TRBJ1-5 | TRBV9 | TGTGCCAGCAGCGGTCAAGGAGGGGGCGGCAATCAGCCCCAGCATTTT | CASSGQGGGGNQPQHF
. | many | TRBJ1-1 | TRBV11-2 | TGTGCCAGCAGCCCAGGAGTAAGGATGGCGAACACTGAAGCTTTCTTT | CASSPGVRMANTEAFF
. | many | TRBJ1-1 | TRBV5-1 | TGCGCCAGCAGCTTGGCCCCAGGAATCCGCTCCAACACTGAAGCTTTCTTT | CASSLAPGIRSNTEAFF
. | . | TRBJ2-5 | TRBV3-1 | TGTGCCAGCGGCCAAGCGAGGGAGACCCAGTACTTC | CASGQARETQYF
. | many | TRBJ2-5 | TRBV2 | TGTGCCAGCAGTGATTCACTAGAAGAGACCCAGTACTTC | CASSDSLEETQYF
TRBD2 | many | TRBJ2-1 | TRBV12-3/TRBV12-4 | TGTGCCAGCAGTTTAAGCTGGACTAGCGGTAACAATGAGCAGTTCTTC | CASSLSWTSGNNEQFF
. | . | TRBJ1-4 | TRBV6-1 | TGTGCCAGCGGAGACAGGCCCGACTTTAATGAAAAACTGTTTTTT | CASGDRPDFNEKLFF
TRBD2 | few | TRBJ2-1 | TRBV3-1 | TGTGCCAGCAGCTCTAGCGGGGGGGACAATGAGCAGTTCTTC | CASSSSGGDNEQFF
TRBD1 | many | TRBJ1-4 | TRBV28 | TGTGCCAGCAACGTTAACCAGCAGGGGGTCAAAAGAGAAAAACTGTTTTTT | CASNVNQQGVKREKLFF
. | few | TRBJ1-1 | TRBV7-9 | TGTGCCAGCAGCTTACTGGCGGTAGCCACTGAAGCTTTCTTT | CASSLLAVATEAFF
. | . | TRBJ2-7 | TRBV29-1 | TGCAGCGTTGGGGTACAGAGACGGGAATACGAGCAGTACTTC | CSVGVQRREYEQYF
. | many | TRBJ1-1 | TRBV5-1 | TGCGCCAGCAGCTTGGACAGGGATGAAGCTTTCTTT | CASSLDRDEAFF
TRBD2 | many | TRBJ2-5 | TRBV2 | TGTGCCAGCCTGGGACTAGCGGGAAGGGGGAAAGAGACCCAGTACTTC | CASLGLAGRGKETQYF
. | . | TRBJ2-1 | TRBV12-3/TRBV12-4 | TGTGCCAGCAGTTTAGGGGGGGGCCCTAGGAATGAGCAGTTCTTC | CASSLGGGPRNEQFF
TRBD2 | many | TRBJ2-3 | TRBV10-2 | TGCGCCAGCAGGCGGGAGGGCTGGGCAGATACGCAGTATTTT | CASRREGWADTQYF
TRBD1 | few | TRBJ2-1 | TRBV10-3 | TGTGCCATCACTGGGACAGACTACAATGAGCAGTTCTTC | CAITGTDYNEQFF
TRBD2 | . | TRBJ2-1 | TRBV3-1 | TGTGCCAGCAGCAACTCGGGACTAGCTCGGGACAATGAGCAGTTCTTC | CASSNSGLARDNEQFF
. | few | TRBJ1-2 | TRBV11-2 | TGTGCCAGCAGCCCTCGACCGACCGAAGGCTACACCTTC | CASSPRPTEGYTF
TRBD2 | . | TRBJ2-5 | TRBV5-1 | TGCGCCAGCAGCCCGGGGACTAGCGGGAGACAAGAGACCCAGTACTTC | CASSPGTSGRQETQYF
TRBD2 | few | TRBJ2-3 | TRBV4-1 | TGCGCCAGCAGCTTTCCCGGGACTAGCGGGAGAGGATCAGATACGCAGTATTTT | CASSFPGTSGRGSDTQYF
TRBD1 | . | TRBJ2-6 | TRBV5-1 | TGCGCCAGCAGCTTGGAGGCAGGGGGCGCCGGGGCCAACGTCCTGACTTTC | CASSLEAGGAGANVLTF
TRBD1 | . | TRBJ1-5 | TRBV6-2/TRBV6-3 | TGTGCCAGCAGTATCGGGACAGGCTATCGAGGGCCCCAGCATTTT | CASSIGTGYRGPQHF